This record covers a single T cell receptor (beta chain). This clone was counted a single time. No antigen is known for it. No per-base quality is available; no much larger clone lies one base away. This entry belongs to a study of T cell changes during pregnancy in multiple sclerosis (dated by TCRdb to the late 2010s). With regard to the full study: The study examined how the T cell repertoire changed over the course of pregnancy in women with multiple sclerosis.

Receptor amplification or capture employed the immunoSEQ multiplex PCR assay. As stored in TCRdb, this immuneACCESS dataset retains in-frame rearrangements with V and J assigned. A fraction of the clones does not appear; measured against another copy, unresolved V genes explain less than half of the discrepancy, and the remainder lacks a known reason. For this sample there are about 41,000 clones; about 89% appear just once. The ten largest clones add up to approximately 0.67% of the sample. The germline V end is reduced by 3 bases and the J end by 8 bases; junction bases left unmatched: 14. CDR1 and CDR2 (LGHNA, YNFKEQ) derive from the germline V gene. Counted from cysteine to phenylalanine, this CDR3 has 16 amino acids. Just CDR3 DNA is preserved here, 48 bases in frame from base 1.

The chain joins TRBV4-2 to TRBJ2-3; the junction holds 7 bases that match TRBD2. This sequence originates from a female donor with multiple sclerosis, enrolled in a pregnancy study. The specimen was CD4+ T cells from peripheral blood mononuclear cells, collected in the first trimester of pregnancy. The CDR3 reads CASSQTIPGLPLTQYF. The nucleotide sequence is given as TGTGCCAGCAGCCAGACGATACCGGGACTACCACTTACGCAGTATTTT.